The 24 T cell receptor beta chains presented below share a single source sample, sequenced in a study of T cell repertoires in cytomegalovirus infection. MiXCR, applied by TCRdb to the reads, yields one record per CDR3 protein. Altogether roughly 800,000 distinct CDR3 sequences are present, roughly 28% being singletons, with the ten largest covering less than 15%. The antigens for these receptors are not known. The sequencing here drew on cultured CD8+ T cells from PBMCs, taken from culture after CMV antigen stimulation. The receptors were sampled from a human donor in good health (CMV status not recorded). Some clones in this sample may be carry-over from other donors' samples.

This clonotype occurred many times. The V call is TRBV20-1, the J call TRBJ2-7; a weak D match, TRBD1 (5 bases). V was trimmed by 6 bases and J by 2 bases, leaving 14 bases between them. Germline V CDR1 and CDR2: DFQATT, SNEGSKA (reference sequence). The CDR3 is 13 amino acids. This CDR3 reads CSASRGTTYEQYF. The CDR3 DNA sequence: TGCAGTGCCAGTAGGGGCACCACCTACGAGCAGTACTTC.

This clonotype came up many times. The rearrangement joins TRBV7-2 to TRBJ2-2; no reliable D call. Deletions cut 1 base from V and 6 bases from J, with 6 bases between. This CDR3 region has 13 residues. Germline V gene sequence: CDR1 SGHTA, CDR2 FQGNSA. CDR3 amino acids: CASSLVVAGELFF. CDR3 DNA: TGTGCCAGCAGCTTAGTAGTCGCCGGGGAGCTGTTTTTT.

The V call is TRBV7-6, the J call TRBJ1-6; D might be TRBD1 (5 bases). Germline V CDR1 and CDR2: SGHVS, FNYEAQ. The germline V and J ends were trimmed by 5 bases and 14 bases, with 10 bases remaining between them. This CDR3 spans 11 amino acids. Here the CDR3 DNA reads TGTGCCAGCAGCGGGGGTGGGTCCCTCCACTTT. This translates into CASSGGGSLHF.

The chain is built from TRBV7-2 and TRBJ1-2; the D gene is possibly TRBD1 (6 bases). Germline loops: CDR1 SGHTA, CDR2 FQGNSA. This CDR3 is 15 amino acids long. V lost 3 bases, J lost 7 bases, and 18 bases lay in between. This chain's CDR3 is CASSLDSGPASGYTF. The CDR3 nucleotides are TGTGCCAGCAGCTTGGACAGTGGGCCGGCGTCTGGCTACACCTTC.

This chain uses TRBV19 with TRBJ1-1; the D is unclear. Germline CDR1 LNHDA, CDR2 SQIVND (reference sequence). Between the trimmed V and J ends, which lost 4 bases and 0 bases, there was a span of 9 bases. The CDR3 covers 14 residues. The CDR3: CASSTQVMNTEAFF. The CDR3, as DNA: TGTGCCAGTAGTACCCAAGTGATGAACACTGAAGCTTTCTTT.

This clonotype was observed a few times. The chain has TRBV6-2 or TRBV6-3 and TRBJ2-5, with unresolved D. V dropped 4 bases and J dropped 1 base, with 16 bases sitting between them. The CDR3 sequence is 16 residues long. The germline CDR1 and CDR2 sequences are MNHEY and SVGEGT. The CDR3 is CASSFRSISLQETQYF. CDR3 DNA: TGTGCCAGCAGTTTCCGATCGATTAGCCTCCAAGAGACCCAGTACTTC.

The CDR3 region has the DNA TGTGCCAGCTCGGAAAGGGGGAGAGGGGACACTGAAGCTTTCTTT. It encodes CASSERGRGDTEAFF. The chain couples TRBV28 to TRBJ1-1, with TRBD1 as a possible D gene (6 bases). Between the trimmed V and J ends, which lost 8 bases and 3 bases, there was a span of 19 bases. Germline V lookup: CDR1 MDHEN, CDR2 SYDVKM. This CDR3 contains 15 residues.

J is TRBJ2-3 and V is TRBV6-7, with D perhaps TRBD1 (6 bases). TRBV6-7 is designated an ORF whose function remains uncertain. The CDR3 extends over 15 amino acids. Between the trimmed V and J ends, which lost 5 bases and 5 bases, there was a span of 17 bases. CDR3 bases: TGTGCCAGCAGTCCGGAGGCACAGGGTGGAGATACGCAGTATTTT. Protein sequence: CASSPEAQGGDTQYF.

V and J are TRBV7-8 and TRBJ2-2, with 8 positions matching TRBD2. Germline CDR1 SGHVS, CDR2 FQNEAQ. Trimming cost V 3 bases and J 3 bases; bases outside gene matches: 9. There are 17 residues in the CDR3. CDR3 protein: CASSFRQRGFDTGELFF. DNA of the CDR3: TGTGCCAGCAGCTTTAGACAGCGGGGGTTCGACACCGGGGAGCTGTTTTTT.

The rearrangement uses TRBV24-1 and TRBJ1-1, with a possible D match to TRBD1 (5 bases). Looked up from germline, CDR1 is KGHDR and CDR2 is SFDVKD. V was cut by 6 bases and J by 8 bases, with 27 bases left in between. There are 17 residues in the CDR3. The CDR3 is CATSLQAVRSRSLEAFF. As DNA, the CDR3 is TGTGCCACCAGTCTACAGGCAGTTAGGTCTCGAAGTTTAGAAGCTTTCTTT.

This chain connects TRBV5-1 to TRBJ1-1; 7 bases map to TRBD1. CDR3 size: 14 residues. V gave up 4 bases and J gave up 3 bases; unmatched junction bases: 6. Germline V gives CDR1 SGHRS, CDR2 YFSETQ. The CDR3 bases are TGCGCCAGCAGCCTCCGGGACAGCTACACTGAAGCTTTCTTT. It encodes CASSLRDSYTEAFF.

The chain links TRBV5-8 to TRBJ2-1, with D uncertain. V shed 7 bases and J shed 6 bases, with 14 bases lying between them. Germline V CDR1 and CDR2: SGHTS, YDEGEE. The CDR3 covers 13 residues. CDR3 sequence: CASGKAPSNEQFF. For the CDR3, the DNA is TGTGCCAGCGGAAAGGCACCTTCCAATGAGCAGTTCTTC. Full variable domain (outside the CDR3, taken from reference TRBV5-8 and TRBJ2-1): EAGVTQSPTHLIKTRGQQATLRCSPISGHTSVYWYQQALGLGLQFLLWYDEGEERNRGNFPPRFSGRQFPNYSSELNVNALELEDSALYLCASGKAPSNEQFFGPGTRLTVL.

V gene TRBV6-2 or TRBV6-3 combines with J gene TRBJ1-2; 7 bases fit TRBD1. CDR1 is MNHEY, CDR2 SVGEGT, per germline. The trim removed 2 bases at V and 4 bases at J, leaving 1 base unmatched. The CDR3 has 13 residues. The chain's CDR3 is CASSYGDSYGYTF. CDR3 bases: TGTGCCAGCAGTTACGGGGACAGCTATGGCTACACCTTC.

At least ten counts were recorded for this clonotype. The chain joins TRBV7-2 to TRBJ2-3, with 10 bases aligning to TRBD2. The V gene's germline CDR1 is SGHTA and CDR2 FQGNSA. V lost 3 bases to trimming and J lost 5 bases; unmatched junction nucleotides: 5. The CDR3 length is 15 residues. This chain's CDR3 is CASSFPGLARDTQYF. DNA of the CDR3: TGTGCCAGCAGCTTCCCGGGACTAGCGAGAGATACGCAGTATTTT. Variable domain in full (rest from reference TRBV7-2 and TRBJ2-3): GAGVSQSPSNKVTEKGKDVELRCDPISGHTALYWYRQSLGQGLEFLIYFQGNSAPDKSGLPSDRFSAERTGGSVSTLTIQRTQQEDSAVYLCASSFPGLARDTQYFGPGTRLTVL.

CDR3 in DNA: TGTGCCAGCAGTTACTCCTGGGTTACTGAAGCTTTCTTT. As protein: CASSYSWVTEAFF. The rearrangement joins TRBV6-5 to TRBJ1-1; D call uncertain. From germline, CDR1 is MNHEY and CDR2 SVGAGI. The ends were cut back, 0 bases at V and 5 bases at J, with 7 bases in the middle. The CDR3 extends over 13 amino acids.

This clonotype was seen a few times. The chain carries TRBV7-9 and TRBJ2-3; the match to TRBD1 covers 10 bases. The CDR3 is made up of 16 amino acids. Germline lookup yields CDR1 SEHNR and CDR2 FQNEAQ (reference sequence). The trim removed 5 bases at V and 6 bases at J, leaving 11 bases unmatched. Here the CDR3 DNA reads TGTGCCAGCAGCCCGTGGACAGGGGGGCGTTTGGATACGCAGTATTTT. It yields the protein CASSPWTGGRLDTQYF.

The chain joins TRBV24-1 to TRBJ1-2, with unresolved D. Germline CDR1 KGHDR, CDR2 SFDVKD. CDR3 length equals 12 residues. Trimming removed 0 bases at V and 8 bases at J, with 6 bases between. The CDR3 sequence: CATSDLLWGYTF. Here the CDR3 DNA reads TGTGCCACCAGTGATTTGCTATGGGGCTACACCTTC.

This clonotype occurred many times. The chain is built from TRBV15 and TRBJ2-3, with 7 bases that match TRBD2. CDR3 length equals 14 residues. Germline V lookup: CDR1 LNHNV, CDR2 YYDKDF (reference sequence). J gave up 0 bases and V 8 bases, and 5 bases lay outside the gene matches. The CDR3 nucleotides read TGTGCCACCGAAAGTAGCGGGAGCACAGATACGCAGTATTTT. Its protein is CATESSGSTDTQYF.

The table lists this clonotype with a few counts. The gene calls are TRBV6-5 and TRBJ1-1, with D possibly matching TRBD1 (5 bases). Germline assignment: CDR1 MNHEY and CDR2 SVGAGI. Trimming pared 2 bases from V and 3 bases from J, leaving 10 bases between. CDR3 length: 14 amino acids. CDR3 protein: CASSYVQGDTEAFF. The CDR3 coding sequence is TGTGCCAGCAGTTACGTTCAGGGTGACACTGAAGCTTTCTTT.

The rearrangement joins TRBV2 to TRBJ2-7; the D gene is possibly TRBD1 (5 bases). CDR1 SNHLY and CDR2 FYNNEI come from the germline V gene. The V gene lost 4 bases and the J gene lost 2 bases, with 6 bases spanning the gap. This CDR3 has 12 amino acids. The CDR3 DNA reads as TGTGCCAGCAGTGGCAGGGCCTACGAGCAGTACGTC. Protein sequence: CASSGRAYEQYV.

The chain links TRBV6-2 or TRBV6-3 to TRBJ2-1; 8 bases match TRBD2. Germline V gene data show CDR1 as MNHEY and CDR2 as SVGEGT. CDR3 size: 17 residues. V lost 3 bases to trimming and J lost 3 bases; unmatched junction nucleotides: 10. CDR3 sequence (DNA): TGTGCCAGCAGTTATATTGGGACGGGGGGGGGCTACAATGAGCAGTTCTTC. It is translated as CASSYIGTGGGYNEQFF.

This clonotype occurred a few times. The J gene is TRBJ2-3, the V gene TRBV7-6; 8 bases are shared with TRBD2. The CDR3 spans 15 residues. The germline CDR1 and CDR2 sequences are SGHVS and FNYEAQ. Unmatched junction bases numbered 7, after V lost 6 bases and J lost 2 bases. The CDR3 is CASRMGGGPTDTQYF. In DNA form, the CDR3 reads TGTGCCAGCAGAATGGGCGGGGGGCCCACAGATACGCAGTATTTT.

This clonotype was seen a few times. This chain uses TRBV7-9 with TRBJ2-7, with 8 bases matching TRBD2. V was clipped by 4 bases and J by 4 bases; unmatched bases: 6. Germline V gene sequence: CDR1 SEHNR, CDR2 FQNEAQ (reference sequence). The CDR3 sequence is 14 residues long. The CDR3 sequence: CASSSGTSHYEQYF. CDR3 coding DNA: TGTGCCAGCAGCTCCGGGACTAGTCATTACGAGCAGTACTTC.

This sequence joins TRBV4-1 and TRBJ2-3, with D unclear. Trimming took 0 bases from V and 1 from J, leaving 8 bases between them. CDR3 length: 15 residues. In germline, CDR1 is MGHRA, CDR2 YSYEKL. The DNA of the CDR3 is TGCGCCAGCAGCCAAGAACCTTACCGCACAGATACGCAGTATTTT. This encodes CASSQEPYRTDTQYF.